This T cell receptor (beta chain) came from a study of T cell repertoires in aging, cancer and after chemotherapy. The wider study: Donor ages fell into six groups from 30 or younger up to 70 or older. Over several months to years, re-sampled healthy donor repertoires clearly shared clones. Notes on the study in general: In healthy donors, age-related TCR diversity loss mainly reflected lost richness. The repertoire data cannot show anything about immunological memory following chemotherapy.

The CDR3 contains 17 residues. From germline, CDR1 is SGHAT and CDR2 FQNNGV. The J segment lost 4 bases and the V segment lost 4 bases, leaving 9 bases of the junction unmatched. Rearranged V-D-J TRB sequences were amplified with a mixed TRB-A/B primer pool. MiXCR, run by TCRdb on the multiplex PCR reads, gives a single entry per CDR3 protein. The sample shows some 9,800 distinct CDR3 sequences, about two fifths of them seen only once. Amplification of TCR beta used genomic DNA extracted from peripheral blood. In regard to this clonotype: The antigen is not known.

Sequences were obtained from blood. The chain is built from TRBV11-2 and TRBJ2-1; 11 nucleotides match TRBD2. This clonotype was obtained from a human donor in good health. The CDR3 nucleotides read TGTGCCAGCAGCTCTGACCTAGCGGGGGGAAATTACAATGAGCAGTTCTTC. Translated, it gives CASSSDLAGGNYNEQFF.